The clone carrying this T cell receptor beta chain was observed a single time. The antigen is undetermined. Amplification of TCR beta CDR3 regions was performed using RNA transcripts as template. Initially, a first-round RT-PCR of the TCR CDR3 employed the HTBI primer set. MiXCR, applied by TCRdb to the multiplex PCR reads, yields one record per CDR3 protein. Of about 570,000 distinct CDR3 sequences in the sample, approximately 44% were seen once. These data belong to a study of T cells in Graves' hyperthyroidism and ophthalmopathy. Germline V gene lookup returns CDR1 SGDLS and CDR2 YYNGEE. The CDR3 contains 13 residues. With 7 bases removed from V and 0 bases from J, the gap between germline ends came to 8 bases. Overall study findings and caveats: Separation of ophthalmopathy from stable hyperthyroidism was achieved by a 13 V-J model. The model anticipated ophthalmopathy a median approximately six months pre-onset.

Exclusion of a patient resulted from uncontrolled infection, other autoimmune disease, pregnancy or lactation. In making diagnoses, clinical symptoms, serum thyroxine and TRAb, thyroid ultrasound and orbital computed tomography were all used. What was sequenced was peripheral blood or thyroid tissue (not recorded which). V usage is TRBV9 and J usage is TRBJ1-5; weak D call: TRBD1 (5 bases). The clonotype originates from an adult woman with Graves' disease, either hyperthyroidism or ophthalmopathy (not recorded which). The CDR3 protein is CASAQGSNQPQHF. As DNA, the CDR3 is TGTGCCAGCGCGCAGGGTAGCAATCAGCCCCAGCATTTT.